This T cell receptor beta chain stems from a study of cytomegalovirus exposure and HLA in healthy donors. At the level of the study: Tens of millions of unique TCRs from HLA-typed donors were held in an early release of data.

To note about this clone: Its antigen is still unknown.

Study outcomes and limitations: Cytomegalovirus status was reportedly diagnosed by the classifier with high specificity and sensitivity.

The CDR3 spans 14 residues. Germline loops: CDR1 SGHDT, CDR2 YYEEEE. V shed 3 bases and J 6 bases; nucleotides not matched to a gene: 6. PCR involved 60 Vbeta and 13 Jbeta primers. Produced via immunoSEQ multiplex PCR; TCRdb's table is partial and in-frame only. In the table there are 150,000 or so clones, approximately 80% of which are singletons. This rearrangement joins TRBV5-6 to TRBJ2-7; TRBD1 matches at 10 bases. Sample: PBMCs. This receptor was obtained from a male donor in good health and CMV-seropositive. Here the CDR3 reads CASSWRDRGFEQYF. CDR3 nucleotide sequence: TGTGCCAGCAGCTGGAGGGACAGGGGTTTCGAGCAGTACTTC.